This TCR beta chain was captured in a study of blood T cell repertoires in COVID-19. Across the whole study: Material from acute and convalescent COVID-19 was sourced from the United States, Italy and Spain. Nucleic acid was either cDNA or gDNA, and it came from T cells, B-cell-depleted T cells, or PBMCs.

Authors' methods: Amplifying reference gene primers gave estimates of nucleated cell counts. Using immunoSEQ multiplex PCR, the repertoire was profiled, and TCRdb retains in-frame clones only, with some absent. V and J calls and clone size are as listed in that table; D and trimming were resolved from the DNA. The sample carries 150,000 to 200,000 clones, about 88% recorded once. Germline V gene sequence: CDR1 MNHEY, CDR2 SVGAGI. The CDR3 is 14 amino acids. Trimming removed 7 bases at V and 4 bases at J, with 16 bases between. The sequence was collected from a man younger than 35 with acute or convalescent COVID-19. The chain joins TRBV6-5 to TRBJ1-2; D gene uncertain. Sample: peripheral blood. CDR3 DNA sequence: TGTGCCAGCACCCCCCGGGGAGCCAGCTATGGCTACACCTTC. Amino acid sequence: CASTPRGASYGYTF.